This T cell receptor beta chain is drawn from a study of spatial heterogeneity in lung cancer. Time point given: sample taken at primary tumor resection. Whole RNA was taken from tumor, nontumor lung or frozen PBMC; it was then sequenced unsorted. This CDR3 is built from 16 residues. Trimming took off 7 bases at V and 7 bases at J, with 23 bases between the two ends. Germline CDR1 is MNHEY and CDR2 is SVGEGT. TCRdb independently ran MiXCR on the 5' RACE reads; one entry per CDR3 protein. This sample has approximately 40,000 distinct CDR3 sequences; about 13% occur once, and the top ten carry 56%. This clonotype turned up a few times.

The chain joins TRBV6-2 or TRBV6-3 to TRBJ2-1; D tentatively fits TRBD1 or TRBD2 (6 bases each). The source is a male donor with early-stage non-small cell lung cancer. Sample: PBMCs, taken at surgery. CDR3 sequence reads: CASKSRWGAPRNEQFF. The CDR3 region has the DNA TGTGCCAGCAAATCGCGATGGGGGGCACCGAGAAATGAGCAGTTCTTC.